This T cell receptor (beta chain) originates from a study of control samples from healthy donors and cancer patients. Between the trimmed V and J ends, which lost 4 bases and 7 bases, there was a span of 14 bases. Germline assignment: CDR1 SGHRS and CDR2 YFSETQ. The CDR3 is 14 residues long. The assay was immunoSEQ multiplex PCR, and TCRdb's table has in-frame clones only and misses some. The sample lists tens of thousands of clones, 88% occurring once. This sequence joins TRBV5-1 and TRBJ1-4; D uncertain. The sample consisted of PBMCs. The sequence was collected from a man in his fifties or sixties with head and neck cancer. CDR3: CASSPTADPEKLFF. In DNA form, the CDR3 reads TGCGCCAGCAGCCCCACGGCGGACCCTGAAAAACTGTTTTTT.